The sequence of this T cell receptor beta chain was determined in a study of T cell responses to AZD1222 COVID-19 vaccine. This CDR3 contains 14 residues. J was trimmed by 8 bases and V by 6 bases; bases with no gene match: 8. Germline V gives CDR1 SGDLS, CDR2 YYNGEE. Repertoires were generated with immunoSEQ multiplex PCR, while TCRdb's copy carries only in-frame clones and drops some. Of fewer than 65,000 clones listed, roughly nine tenths were seen once; the top ten hold approximately 15%. Turning to this clone: Its antigen is unidentified.

Points from the study as a whole: Targeting of unmutated variant regions was reportedly seen in nearly half of spike-specific TCRs.

Material: peripheral blood, obtained 28 days after the second AZD1222 dose. The TCR originated in an adult who received the AZD1222 COVID-19 vaccine. The chain links TRBV9 to TRBJ1-6, with 7 bases that match TRBD1. The CDR3 protein is CASTGQVGDSPLHF. CDR3 coding DNA: TGTGCCAGCACCGGACAGGTTGGCGATTCACCCCTCCACTTT.